These T cell receptor beta chains were read from a single sample in a study of blood T cell repertoires in COVID-19. The table came from immunoSEQ multiplex PCR; TCRdb's copy has only in-frame clones and leaves some out. The data show over 300,000 clones, roughly 90% seen once. The sample taken for sequencing was peripheral blood. These receptors were taken from a man between 18 and 29 years old who had recovered from COVID-19. The CDR3 runs from the conserved cysteine through the conserved F or W. D genes are given only for firm matches. The size entry is marked missing in some rows and otherwise reads once, few, many or a size class.

v_call	clone_size	d_call	j_call	cdr3_length	cdr3_aa	cdr3_nt
TRBV5-4	NA	TRBD2	TRBJ2-5	15	CASSNLGLAVETQYF	TGTGCCAGCAGCAACCTGGGACTAGCGGTAGAGACCCAGTACTTC
TRBV2	NA	NA	TRBJ1-1	11	CASSETRAAFF	TGTGCCAGCAGTGAGACCAGGGCCGCTTTCTTT
TRBV19	NA	TRBD1	TRBJ1-1	14	CASRIQGSNTEAFF	TGTGCCAGTAGAATACAGGGGTCAAACACTGAAGCTTTCTTT
TRBV4-1	NA	NA	TRBJ2-7	17	CASSQDLVFRGMGEQYF	TGCGCCAGCAGCCAAGATCTGGTCTTTAGGGGTATGGGCGAGCAGTACTTC
TRBV6-5	NA	NA	TRBJ1-1	14	CASSYSRYRTEAFF	TGTGCCAGCAGTTACTCGAGGTACAGGACTGAAGCTTTCTTT
TRBV15	NA	NA	TRBJ2-1	14	CATSRDSGGNEQFF	TGTGCCACCAGCAGAGATTCCGGGGGTAATGAGCAGTTCTTC
TRBV7-2	NA	NA	TRBJ1-1	13	CASSSGLQFEAFF	TGTGCCAGCAGCTCAGGCCTCCAGTTTGAAGCTTTCTTT
TRBV5-1	NA	TRBD1	TRBJ1-3	14	CASSPGGTGNTIYF	TGCGCCAGCAGCCCAGGGGGAACTGGAAACACCATATATTTT
TRBV28	NA	NA	TRBJ2-6	15	CASREFGSGANVLTF	TGTGCCAGCCGAGAATTTGGCTCTGGGGCCAACGTCCTGACTTTC
TRBV19	NA	TRBD2	TRBJ2-1	16	CASSIGREFPYNEQFF	TGTGCCAGTAGTATAGGGCGGGAGTTCCCCTACAATGAGCAGTTCTTC
TRBV9	NA	TRBD1	TRBJ2-2	14	CASSVEDRVGELFF	TGTGCCAGCAGCGTAGAGGACAGGGTTGGGGAGCTGTTTTTT
TRBV9	NA	TRBD1	TRBJ2-2	17	CASSVARDRGWTGELFF	TGTGCCAGCAGCGTAGCTCGAGACAGGGGCTGGACCGGGGAGCTGTTTTTT
TRBV10-2	NA	TRBD1	TRBJ2-6	18	CASSDGTGGFSGANVLTF	TGCGCCAGCAGTGATGGGACAGGGGGCTTCTCTGGGGCCAACGTCCTGACTTTC
TRBV7-6	NA	TRBD2	TRBJ2-2	15	CASRLSSGSTGELFF	TGTGCCAGCCGCTTAAGTAGCGGGAGCACCGGGGAGCTGTTTTTT
TRBV12-3/TRBV12-4	NA	NA	TRBJ1-4	13	CASSFLANEKLFF	TGTGCCAGCAGTTTCCTAGCGAATGAAAAACTGTTTTTT
TRBV15	NA	TRBD2	TRBJ2-7	15	CATSRDQREGDEQYF	TGTGCCACCAGCAGAGATCAACGGGAGGGCGACGAGCAGTACTTC
TRBV19	NA	NA	TRBJ1-5	15	CASSIDPSGNQPQHF	TGTGCCAGTAGTATAGATCCCTCTGGCAATCAGCCCCAGCATTTT
TRBV18	NA	NA	TRBJ2-5	12	CASRGPQETQYF	TGTGCCAGTCGGGGTCCCCAAGAGACCCAGTACTTC
TRBV2	once	NA	TRBJ2-7	13	CASTPGTSYEQYF	TGTGCCAGCACGCCAGGAACTTCCTACGAGCAGTACTTC
TRBV6-5	NA	TRBD1	TRBJ1-4	14	CASSRQGGGEKLFF	TGTGCCAGCAGTCGACAGGGGGGAGGTGAAAAACTGTTTTTT
TRBV13	once	NA	TRBJ2-1	15	CASSPVGRGSHEQFF	TGTGCCAGCAGCCCAGTCGGACGGGGGAGCCATGAGCAGTTCTTC
TRBV14	NA	NA	TRBJ2-2	14	CASSQASSLGELFF	TGTGCCAGCAGCCAAGCTTCCTCCCTCGGGGAGCTGTTTTTT
TRBV18	NA	TRBD1	TRBJ1-5	15	CASSLGQGANQPQHF	TGTGCCAGCTCACTGGGACAGGGGGCAAATCAGCCCCAGCATTTT
TRBV7-8	NA	NA	TRBJ2-1	16	CASSLARSVSYNEQFF	TGTGCCAGCAGCTTAGCGAGAAGCGTCTCCTACAATGAGCAGTTCTTC
TRBV7-3	few	NA	TRBJ2-1	14	CASSSLGNFNEQFF	TGTGCCAGCAGCTCCCTCGGGAATTTTAATGAGCAGTTCTTC
TRBV15	NA	NA	TRBJ1-4	15	CATSRGGTVNEKLFF	TGTGCCACCAGCAGAGGCGGGACGGTTAATGAAAAACTGTTTTTT
TRBV11-2	NA	TRBD1	TRBJ1-4	18	CASSLGWGSGQGNEKLFF	TGTGCCAGCAGCTTAGGTTGGGGTTCGGGACAGGGAAATGAAAAACTGTTTTTT
TRBV6-5	NA	TRBD2	TRBJ2-7	14	CASSYAGVSYEQYF	TGTGCCAGCTCTTATGCGGGAGTTTCCTACGAGCAGTACTTC
TRBV19	NA	TRBD2	TRBJ2-1	14	CASRLGTRGDEQFF	TGTGCCAGTAGACTAGGGACTAGGGGGGATGAGCAGTTCTTC
TRBV29-1	NA	NA	TRBJ2-7	11	CSAGHDYEQYF	TGCAGCGCGGGACACGACTACGAGCAGTACTTC
TRBV7-9	once	TRBD1	TRBJ2-5	15	CASSLRTGDRETQYF	TGTGCCAGCAGCTTGAGGACAGGGGATCGAGAGACCCAGTACTTC
TRBV18	NA	TRBD2	TRBJ2-5	18	CASFTSAGGTTPQETQYF	TGTGCCAGCTTCACGTCGGCGGGGGGGACAACCCCCCAGGAGACCCAGTACTTC
TRBV9	NA	NA	TRBJ2-1	14	CASSVEGISNEQFF	TGTGCCAGCAGCGTAGAGGGGATAAGCAATGAGCAGTTCTTC
TRBV19	NA	TRBD1	TRBJ1-1	17	CASILDRGPGLDTEAFF	TGTGCCAGTATTCTCGACAGGGGGCCTGGCTTGGACACTGAAGCTTTCTTT
TRBV6-2/TRBV6-3	NA	TRBD1	TRBJ2-7	15	CASSQDRGILYEQYF	TGTGCCAGCAGCCAGGACAGGGGAATACTCTACGAGCAGTACTTC
TRBV18	NA	NA	TRBJ2-3	15	CASSPSLAATDTQYF	TGTGCCAGCTCACCATCCCTGGCGGCTACAGATACGCAGTATTTT
TRBV19	NA	NA	TRBJ2-1	14	CASNTGGLFDEQFF	TGTGCCAGTAATACGGGGGGCCTATTTGATGAGCAGTTCTTC
TRBV18	NA	TRBD1	TRBJ1-3	15	CASSPFGGQGDTIYF	TGTGCCAGCTCACCTTTCGGAGGCCAGGGGGACACCATATATTTT
TRBV11-2	NA	NA	TRBJ2-7	11	CASSLIYEQYF	TGTGCCAGCAGCCTAATTTACGAGCAGTACTTC
TRBV5-5	NA	TRBD1	TRBJ1-5	15	CARRTGRSGNQPQHF	TGTGCCCGAAGGACAGGGCGCTCTGGCAATCAGCCCCAGCATTTT
TRBV5-1	NA	NA	TRBJ2-2	12	CASSSNTGELFF	TGCGCCAGCAGCTCTAACACCGGGGAGCTGTTTTTT
TRBV18	NA	NA	TRBJ1-1	15	CASSPPGGINTEAFF	TGTGCCAGCTCACCACCGGGGGGGATAAACACTGAAGCTTTCTTT
TRBV5-1	once	TRBD1	TRBJ1-2	12	CASGQGDYGYTF	TGCGCGAGCGGTCAGGGGGACTATGGCTACACCTTC
TRBV27	few	NA	TRBJ2-7	15	CASSLLPGAWGEQYF	TGTGCCAGCAGTTTACTGCCAGGGGCCTGGGGGGAGCAGTACTTC
TRBV27	few	NA	TRBJ1-1	17	CASSDSQGVRTNTEAFF	TGTGCCAGCAGCGACTCTCAAGGGGTCCGAACTAACACTGAAGCTTTCTTT
TRBV6-6	NA	NA	TRBJ2-5	16	CASSYFWGEEGETQYF	TGTGCCAGCAGTTACTTCTGGGGGGAGGAGGGAGAGACCCAGTACTTC
TRBV7-9	NA	NA	TRBJ1-2	14	CASSLELQDYGYTF	TGTGCCAGCAGCTTAGAGTTACAGGACTATGGCTACACCTTC
TRBV27	once	NA	TRBJ2-2	13	CASSLWAVGELFF	TGTGCCAGCAGTTTATGGGCAGTCGGGGAGCTGTTTTTT
TRBV29-1	NA	NA	TRBJ2-1	16	CSVAPNPGLSYNEQFF	TGCAGCGTTGCCCCCAATCCGGGTCTCTCCTACAATGAGCAGTTCTTC
TRBV2	few	NA	TRBJ1-2	14	CASRAGSSAMGYTF	TGTGCCAGCCGGGCGGGGAGTAGTGCTATGGGCTACACCTTC
TRBV10-1	once	TRBD1	TRBJ1-2	13	CASSAGTAYGYTF	TGCGCCAGCAGCGCCGGGACAGCCTATGGCTACACCTTC
TRBV7-2	NA	TRBD2	TRBJ2-3	15	CASSSLAGVADTQYF	TGTGCCAGCAGCTCGCTAGCGGGAGTGGCAGATACGCAGTATTTT
TRBV10-3	NA	NA	TRBJ2-2	15	CAISDGTGATGELFF	TGTGCCATCAGTGACGGGACTGGGGCCACCGGGGAGCTGTTTTTT
TRBV19	many	TRBD1	TRBJ2-7	14	CASSMGQGAYEQYF	TGTGCCAGTAGTATGGGGCAGGGGGCCTACGAGCAGTACTTC
TRBV12-3/TRBV12-4	NA	NA	TRBJ2-5	12	CASREGQETQYF	TGTGCCAGCAGGGAGGGCCAAGAGACCCAGTACTTC
TRBV6-6	few	NA	TRBJ1-1	16	CASSSAIGGMNTEAFF	TGTGCCAGCAGTTCCGCCATCGGGGGAATGAACACTGAAGCTTTCTTT